The entry below gives a single T cell receptor (beta chain) sequence along with its context. The CDR3 is 14 amino acids. V shed 3 bases and J shed 6 bases, with 15 bases lying between them. The germline gives CDR1 SGHDT, CDR2 YYEEEE. The data were obtained in a study of shared clonotypes between healthy human individuals. Repertoires were generated with immunoSEQ multiplex PCR, while TCRdb's copy carries only in-frame clones and drops some. The sample lists around 2.3 million clones, approximately 96% seen once, with roughly 0.13% in the top ten. Source material: naive CD4+ T cells sorted from blood. Subset meaning: CD45RA+ positively selected. This chain uses TRBV5-6 with TRBJ1-1; perhaps TRBD1 as D (5 bases). The source is a man aged 18 to 30 in good health. Written as DNA, the CDR3 is TGTGCCAGCAGCTCGGAATCCTCGGGGGCTGAAGCTTTCTTT. It translates to CASSSESSGAEAFF.